The entry that follows covers one TCR beta chain sequence. Profiling relied on immunoSEQ multiplex PCR, and the TCRdb table lists in-frame clones only, not all of them. The data show 150,000 to 250,000 clones, about 72% seen once. This sample was taken from a study of cytotoxic CD8 clonotypes in ibrutinib-treated CLL. Study at large: Collecting the response samples happened after a median around twelve months of treatment, with a range of 6 to 36.

V lost 6 bases and J lost 7, with 13 bases in between. There are 13 residues in the CDR3. Germline V gene data show CDR1 as MNHEY and CDR2 as SMNVEV (reference sequence). J is TRBJ2-1 and V is TRBV27, with a tentative D call TRBD2 (6 bases). Sequencing used PBMCs, obtained after 24 months of ibrutinib treatment. The TCR comes from a human donor with chronic lymphocytic leukemia. CDR3 amino acids: CASREGGVNEQFF. In DNA form, the CDR3 reads TGTGCCAGCAGGGAGGGCGGCGTAAATGAGCAGTTCTTC.